This T cell receptor (beta chain) appears in the sequencing data of a study of CD8 T cells in Susac syndrome. From blood CD8+ and CD4+ T cells, the TCR beta chain was sequenced. Reverse transcription of about 0.5 to 1 ug RNA was carried out with random hexamers. TCRdb re-called the immunoSEQ multiplex PCR reads through MiXCR, storing one row per CDR3 protein. The table shows 140,000 to 150,000 distinct CDR3 sequences, with approximately 94% occurring only once. V lost 3 bases, J lost 7 bases, and 14 bases lay in between. Looked up from germline, CDR1 is SQVTM and CDR2 is ANQGSEA. The CDR3 runs to 13 residues.

This rearrangement joins TRBV29-1 to TRBJ2-3; D is tentatively TRBD1 or TRBD2 (5 bases each). Material for sequencing was CD4+ T cells from PBMCs. The TCR originated in a human donor with Susac syndrome. Written as DNA, the CDR3 is TGCAGCGTTGACTCCCCGGGGCCAAATACGCAGTATTTT. It is translated as CSVDSPGPNTQYF.